This entry lists 12 T cell receptor beta chains sequenced from one sample in a study of control samples from healthy donors and cancer patients. Generated by immunoSEQ multiplex PCR, the TCRdb table keeps only in-frame clones and is missing some. The data hold more than 150,000 clones, with just under 95% observed a single time. The source material was blood. Receptor source: a man between 18 and 29 years old in good health.

This clone appeared a few times. This chain links TRBV30 with TRBJ1-6; TRBD1 agrees at 8 bases. The CDR3 spans 16 residues. Germline CDR1 and CDR2: GTSNPN and SVGIG (reference sequence). The ends lost 4 bases at V and 8 bases at J; junction bases unmatched: 13. CDR3 in DNA: TGTGCCTGGAAAGCGCCAATGCCAGGGGGCGATTCACCCCTCCACTTT. Translated, it gives CAWKAPMPGGDSPLHF.

This chain connects TRBV3-1 (or the pseudogene TRBV3-2) to TRBJ2-2; tentatively, D is TRBD1 (6 bases). V lost 4 bases and J 1 base, leaving 7 bases between the germline ends. Germline V gene sequence: CDR1 LGHDT, CDR2 YNNKEL (reference sequence). The CDR3 length is 14 residues. The CDR3 loop is CASSLQGNTGELFF. Here the CDR3 DNA reads TGTGCCAGCAGCCTACAGGGGAACACCGGGGAGCTGTTTTTT.

CDR3 nucleotides: TGTGCCACCAGCAGAGATGGGAGACAGGGATATAATTCACCCCTCCACTTT. This sequence encodes CATSRDGRQGYNSPLHF. The chain uses TRBV15 and TRBJ1-6; 7 bases fit TRBD1. This CDR3 has 17 amino acids. Trimming took 0 bases from V and 4 from J; bases not matched to a gene: 6. Looked up from germline, CDR1 is LNHNV and CDR2 is YYDKDF (reference sequence).

The chain is built from TRBV7-9 and TRBJ2-2; the match to TRBD2 covers 11 bases. The V gene end was trimmed by 4 bases and the J gene end by 8 bases; junction bases not matched to a gene: 9. The CDR3 sequence is 16 residues long. Germline CDR1 reads SEHNR; CDR2 reads FQNEAQ (reference sequence). The CDR3 DNA reads as TGTGCCAGCAGCTACCTCGCGACTAGCGGGGTAGGGGAGCTGTTTTTT. The encoded protein is CASSYLATSGVGELFF.

The J gene is TRBJ2-1, the V gene TRBV24-1, with 8 bases aligning to TRBD1. The CDR3 spans 15 residues. With 3 bases clipped from V and 6 bases from J, the junction kept 6 bases outside the gene matches. In germline, CDR1 is KGHDR, CDR2 SFDVKD. CDR3 bases: TGTGCCACCAGTGATCCGACAGGGGCGGGCAATGAGCAGTTCTTC. Its protein product is CATSDPTGAGNEQFF.

The gene calls are TRBV5-4 and TRBJ1-2; 7 positions match TRBD1. V lost 3 bases to trimming and J lost 3 bases; unmatched junction nucleotides: 11. The V gene's germline CDR1 is SGHNT and CDR2 YYREEE (reference sequence). CDR3 size: 16 residues. The CDR3 is CASSSPTGNVHYGYTF. The CDR3 DNA follows: TGTGCCAGCAGCTCTCCGACAGGGAATGTACACTATGGCTACACCTTC.

J is TRBJ2-2 and V is TRBV25-1; 8 bases fit TRBD1. The V segment lost 8 bases and the J segment 1 base; nucleotides outside the gene matches: 9. There are 16 residues in the CDR3. Germline CDR1 and CDR2: MGHDK and SYGVNS. CDR3 bases: TGTGCCAGCTCAAACACCGGGACAGGGAACACCGGGGAGCTGTTTTTT. It codes for CASSNTGTGNTGELFF. Combining the CDR3 with reference TRBV25-1 and TRBJ2-2 gives the whole variable domain EADIYQTPRYLVIGTGKKITLECSQTMGHDKMYWYQQDPGMELHLIHYSYGVNSTEKGDLSSESTVSRIRTEHFPLTLESARPSHTSQYLCASSNTGTGNTGELFFGEGSRLTVL.

The V call is TRBV7-8, the J call TRBJ1-3; D call uncertain. V lost 0 bases to trimming and J lost 7 bases, with 16 bases between them. Germline CDR1 is SGHVS and CDR2 is FQNEAQ. CDR3 size: 16 residues. CDR3 residues: CASSLAAAIGGNTIYF. The CDR3 DNA reads as TGTGCCAGCAGCTTAGCCGCGGCGATTGGCGGCAACACCATATATTTT.

For this clone: Other nucleotide sequences in the sample specify the same CDR3. The chain uses TRBV5-6 and TRBJ2-7; weak D call: TRBD1 (6 bases). The CDR3 is 12 residues long. Trimming removed 2 bases at V and 3 bases at J, with 6 bases between. CDR1 is SGHDT and CDR2 is YYEEEE in the germline V gene. CDR3 residues: CASSLGGYEQYF. The CDR3 region has the DNA TGTGCCAGCAGCTTAGGGGGCTACGAGCAGTACTTC.

The sample holds one count of this clone. The chain recombines TRBV6-1 with TRBJ1-4; unclear D gene. Germline CDR1 is MNHNS and CDR2 is SASEGT. The V end lost 3 bases, the J end lost 4 bases, and 6 bases lay between the germline ends. The length of the CDR3 is 13 residues. In DNA form, the CDR3 reads TGTGCCAGCAGTGAGCGGTTTAATGAAAAACTGTTTTTT. It encodes CASSERFNEKLFF.

The chain employs TRBV19 and TRBJ2-5; possible D gene TRBD2, 6 bases. The length of the CDR3 is 16 residues. V lost 5 bases and J 3 bases, leaving 19 bases between the germline ends. Germline V lookup: CDR1 LNHDA, CDR2 SQIVND (reference sequence). CDR3 amino acids: CASSSRGMGREETQYF. Here the CDR3 DNA reads TGTGCCAGTAGTTCCCGGGGGATGGGGAGAGAAGAGACCCAGTACTTC.

The V call is TRBV6-2 or TRBV6-3, the J call TRBJ1-4, with TRBD1 identical over 7 bases. The V and J ends lost 5 bases and 13 bases, in that order; junction bases with no gene match: 13. In germline, CDR1 is MNHEY, CDR2 SVGEGT. This CDR3 region has 14 residues. CDR3 bases: TGTGCCAGCAGTCCAGACGTGACAGGGCGGAGACTGTTTTTT. Its translation is CASSPDVTGRRLFF.